Presented here are 27 T cell receptor beta chains from one specimen sequenced in a study of shared clonotypes between healthy human individuals. Libraries were prepared by immunoSEQ multiplex PCR; TCRdb keeps only in-frame clonotypes and omits some of them. The sample contains approximately 2.1 million clones, 90% to 95% of which appear only once. What was sequenced was naive CD4+ T cells from PBMCs. Sample subset: CD45RA+ positively selected. These receptors originate from a man between 18 and 35 years old in good health. Some clones in this sample may be carry-over from other donors' samples.

The J gene is TRBJ2-5, the V gene TRBV19; perhaps TRBD1 as D (5 bases). V lost 4 bases and J 2 bases, leaving 14 bases between the germline ends. Germline CDR1 reads LNHDA; CDR2 reads SQIVND (reference sequence). CDR3 length equals 15 residues. Written as DNA, the CDR3 is TGTGCCAGTAGTACTCGACAGATTGGACAAGAGACCCAGTACTTC. Its translation: CASSTRQIGQETQYF.

The rearrangement uses TRBV27 and TRBJ2-1, with 7 bases matching TRBD2. The germline gives CDR1 MNHEY, CDR2 SMNVEV (reference sequence). V lost 5 bases and J lost 10; bases outside the gene matches: 8. This CDR3 has 13 amino acids. As DNA, the CDR3 is TGTGCCAGCAGTCCAGGGAGGGGTAGGGAGCAGTTCTTC. Translation: CASSPGRGREQFF.

This chain connects TRBV7-2 to TRBJ2-7, with TRBD2 identical over 14 bases. CDR3 length equals 15 residues. Germline values: CDR1 SGHTA, CDR2 FQGNSA. Losses at the gene ends were 5 bases for V and 3 bases for J; bases not matched to a gene: 3. CDR3 sequence reads: CASSGGLAGGYEQYF. CDR3 coding DNA: TGTGCCAGCAGCGGCGGACTAGCGGGAGGCTACGAGCAGTACTTC.

Concerning this clone itself: In the same sample, other DNA sequences code for this CDR3. The genes are TRBV30 and TRBJ2-2; no clear D gene. Germline V lookup: CDR1 GTSNPN, CDR2 SVGIG (reference sequence). V gave up 1 base and J gave up 6 bases, with 6 bases separating them. The CDR3 runs to 12 residues. Written as DNA, the CDR3 is TGTGCCTGGAGTGGGACGTCCGGGGAGCTGTTTTTT. It encodes CAWSGTSGELFF.

The chain recombines TRBV19 with TRBJ1-1; D is undetermined. The germline gives CDR1 LNHDA, CDR2 SQIVND (reference sequence). V was shortened by 6 bases and J by 1 base, with 12 bases between the two germline ends. CDR3 size: 14 residues. The CDR3 region is CASSEWLGNTEAFF. CDR3 DNA sequence: TGTGCCAGTAGCGAATGGCTGGGGAACACTGAAGCTTTCTTT.

The chain links TRBV5-4 to TRBJ2-3; D might be TRBD1 or TRBD2, each matching 5 bases. The germline V gene encodes CDR1 SGHNT and CDR2 YYREEE (reference sequence). The CDR3 sequence is 14 residues long. Between the trimmed V and J ends, which lost 0 bases and 7 bases, there was a span of 12 bases. The chain's CDR3 is CASSLAVGGNTQYF. Here the CDR3 DNA reads TGTGCCAGCAGCTTGGCCGTTGGGGGTAATACGCAGTATTTT.

This chain connects TRBV4-1 to TRBJ1-2; D is unclear. Germline V gene sequence: CDR1 MGHRA, CDR2 YSYEKL. The CDR3 consists of 21 residues. Trimming shortened V by 5 bases and J by 3 bases, and 34 bases separated the two germline ends. CDR3 nucleotides: TGCGCCAGCAGCGGCCGGGAGGCCAGTCCCAGCGGTAGTAGTATGTACTATGGCTACACCTTC. It codes for CASSGREASPSGSSMYYGYTF.

The genes are TRBV7-9 and TRBJ2-1; D perhaps matches TRBD1 (6 bases). Trimming shortened V by 1 base and J by 3 bases, and 7 bases separated the two germline ends. The CDR3 contains 14 residues. From germline, CDR1 is SEHNR and CDR2 FQNEAQ (reference sequence). CDR3 nucleotide sequence: TGTGCCAGCAGCTTAGGGACAGACTACAATGAGCAGTTCTTC. Translation gives CASSLGTDYNEQFF.

The chain recombines TRBV18 with TRBJ2-2; TRBD2 aligns across 7 bases. The V and J ends lost 0 bases and 2 bases, in that order; junction bases with no gene match: 3. The CDR3 is 16 residues long. Looked up from germline, CDR1 is KGHSH and CDR2 is LQKENI. CDR3 protein: CASSPPGLENTGELFF. CDR3 nucleotides: TGTGCCAGCTCACCACCCGGACTAGAAAACACCGGGGAGCTGTTTTTT. The full variable domain, its missing parts supplied by reference TRBV18 and TRBJ2-2, is NAGVMQNPRHLVRRRGQEARLRCSPMKGHSHVYWYRQLPEEGLKFMVYLQKENIIDESGMPKERFSAEFPKEGPSILRIQQVVRGDSAAYFCASSPPGLENTGELFFGEGSRLTVL.

This clone was observed a few times. This sequence joins TRBV30 and TRBJ1-1; D remains ambiguous. From germline, CDR1 is GTSNPN and CDR2 SVGIG (reference sequence). The length of the CDR3 is 11 residues. Trimming stripped 4 bases from V and 4 bases from J, with 7 bases between. The CDR3, as DNA: TGTGCCTGGAACGGCGGCACTGAAGCTTTCTTT. Translation: CAWNGGTEAFF.

The chain has TRBV10-3 and TRBJ2-1; D might be TRBD1 or TRBD2, each matching 5 bases. The length of the CDR3 is 15 residues. Trimming stripped 7 bases from V and 4 bases from J, with 17 bases between. The germline gives CDR1 ENHRY, CDR2 SYGVKD. The CDR3 sequence is CAITRDLGGYNEQFF. CDR3 DNA: TGTGCCATCACACGGGACCTTGGGGGATACAATGAGCAGTTCTTC.

J is TRBJ2-5 and V is TRBV2; tentative D call: TRBD1 (5 bases). V was pared by 7 bases and J by 5 bases, with 8 bases between. Germline V CDR1 and CDR2: SNHLY, FYNNEI. The CDR3 loop spans 11 amino acids. This CDR3 reads CASTGYETQYF. In DNA, the CDR3 is TGTGCCAGCACAGGGTACGAGACCCAGTACTTC.

The chain couples TRBV4-2 to TRBJ2-2; 10 positions agree with TRBD1. Trimming at V came to 4 bases and at J to 5 bases, leaving 16 bases not matched to a gene. CDR1 and CDR2 from the germline V gene are LGHNA and YNFKEQ. The CDR3 has 19 amino acids. CDR3: CASSLTPFQGQGLTGELFF. The DNA for the CDR3 is TGTGCCAGCAGCCTTACGCCCTTTCAGGGACAGGGGCTTACCGGGGAGCTGTTTTTT.

On this clone: Other DNA sequences in this specimen translate into the identical CDR3. V is TRBV11-2 and J is TRBJ2-3; D is uncertain. This CDR3 has 12 amino acids. Trimming took 3 bases from V and 6 from J, leaving 7 bases between them. Germline assignment: CDR1 SGHAT and CDR2 FQNNGV. CDR3 nucleotide sequence: TGTGCCAGCAGCTTGGCCGCCGATACGCAGTATTTT. This sequence encodes CASSLAADTQYF. Full variable domain (remainder filled in from reference TRBV11-2 and TRBJ2-3): EAGVAQSPRYKIIEKRQSVAFWCNPISGHATLYWYQQILGQGPKLLIQFQNNGVVDDSQLPKDRFSAERLKGVDSTLKIQPAKLEDSAVYLCASSLAADTQYFGPGTRLTVL.

This chain connects TRBV5-6 to TRBJ2-1; the match to TRBD1 covers 8 bases. Looked up from germline, CDR1 is SGHDT and CDR2 is YYEEEE. The junction had 7 bases not matched to a gene; V was cut back by 5 bases and J by 6 bases. The CDR3 consists of 14 residues. CDR3 region: CASRPQGAPNEQFF. The CDR3 nucleotides read TGTGCCAGCAGACCGCAGGGGGCGCCCAATGAGCAGTTCTTC.

J is TRBJ2-2 and V is TRBV11-3, with 7 bases that match TRBD1. The length of the CDR3 is 16 residues. Germline lookup yields CDR1 SGHNT and CDR2 YENEEA. The ends lost 5 bases at V and 2 bases at J; junction bases unmatched: 8. The CDR3 nucleotides read TGTGCCAGCAGCCCGAGCCGGGACAGAAACACCGGGGAGCTGTTTTTT. Its translation: CASSPSRDRNTGELFF.

This sequence joins TRBV28 and TRBJ2-3, with D maybe TRBD2 (6 bases). The CDR3 length is 18 residues. With 1 base removed from V and 0 bases from J, the gap between germline ends came to 17 bases. Germline V gene lookup returns CDR1 MDHEN and CDR2 SYDVKM. The CDR3, as DNA: TGTGCCAGCAGTTTATCTCGGACTAAAGGCCGAAGCACAGATACGCAGTATTTT. This sequence encodes CASSLSRTKGRSTDTQYF.

V usage is TRBV30 and J usage is TRBJ2-7, with D maybe TRBD2 (5 bases). The CDR3 is 13 residues long. Germline CDR1 reads GTSNPN; CDR2 reads SVGIG (reference sequence). Trimming stripped 1 base from V and 7 bases from J, with 14 bases between. CDR3: CAWSGPLSGEQYF. The DNA for the CDR3 is TGTGCCTGGAGTGGTCCCTTGAGCGGAGAGCAGTACTTC.

This sequence joins TRBV2 and TRBJ2-2, with 11 positions matching TRBD1. Unmatched junction bases numbered 3, after V lost 6 bases and J lost 3 bases. The CDR3 spans 15 residues. Germline V lookup: CDR1 SNHLY, CDR2 FYNNEI. CDR3 protein: CASRRDRGDTGELFF. The CDR3 DNA reads TGTGCCAGCAGGAGGGACAGGGGGGACACCGGGGAGCTGTTTTTT.

This chain joins TRBV19 and TRBJ2-1; TRBD2 matches 7 bases. V was pared by 6 bases and J by 8 bases, with 10 bases of the junction left unmatched. CDR1 LNHDA and CDR2 SQIVND come from the germline V gene (reference sequence). The CDR3 consists of 14 residues. In DNA, the CDR3 is TGTGCCAGTAGACGCCCGGGACTACCTGATGAGCAGTTCTTC. This encodes CASRRPGLPDEQFF. Full variable domain (rest looked up from reference TRBV19 and TRBJ2-1): DGGITQSPKYLFRKEGQNVTLSCEQNLNHDAMYWYRQDPGQGLRLIYYSQIVNDFQKGDIAEGYSVSREKKESFPLTVTSAQKNPTAFYLCASRRPGLPDEQFFGPGTRLTVL.

The chain employs TRBV7-3 and TRBJ2-2; perhaps TRBD1 as D (5 bases). Trimming left V 0 bases short and J 5 bases short, with 13 bases between. There are 16 residues in the CDR3. CDR1 is SGHTA and CDR2 is FQGTGA in the germline V gene. CDR3 in amino acids: CASSLTRQGLTGELFF. The CDR3 DNA is TGTGCCAGCAGCTTAACGAGGCAGGGATTAACCGGGGAGCTGTTTTTT.

CDR3 nucleotides: TGTGCCAGCAAGTCGGGACAGGGGGCGGGAGAGCAGTACTTC. Its translation: CASKSGQGAGEQYF. V gene TRBV6-6 combines with J gene TRBJ2-7; 12 bases are shared with TRBD1. This CDR3 is built from 14 residues. CDR1 and CDR2 from the germline V gene are MNHNY and SVGAGI (reference sequence). Trimming at V came to 7 bases and at J to 7 bases, leaving 8 bases not matched to a gene.

V is TRBV29-1 and J is TRBJ2-1, with 8 bases fitting TRBD2. Germline trimming cut 5 bases from V and 3 bases from J; bases unmatched to any gene: 6. CDR1 and CDR2 from the germline V gene are SQVTM and ANQGSEA. The CDR3 consists of 14 residues. The CDR3, as DNA: TGCAGCGTTCAGCGGGAGCTGGGCTACAATGAGCAGTTCTTC. Encoded protein: CSVQRELGYNEQFF.

The rearrangement uses TRBV6-5 and TRBJ2-5; 7 nucleotides match TRBD1. The germline gives CDR1 MNHEY, CDR2 SVGAGI. There are 13 residues in the CDR3. V gave up 8 bases and J gave up 0 bases; unmatched junction bases: 3. CDR3 DNA sequence: TGTGCCAGCCGCGACAGGGACCAAGAGACCCAGTACTTC. This translates into CASRDRDQETQYF.

The V gene is TRBV29-1, the J gene TRBJ2-1; D perhaps matches TRBD1 (6 bases). Trimming removed 6 bases from V and 9 bases from J, with 12 bases in between. Germline CDR1 is SQVTM and CDR2 is ANQGSEA. The CDR3 has 11 amino acids. The CDR3 DNA reads as TGCAGCGTGGAACAGGGAAGTGAGCAGTTCTTC. This translates into CSVEQGSEQFF.

The chain recombines TRBV15 with TRBJ1-2; D is perhaps TRBD1 (5 bases). Trimming took off 1 base at V and 8 bases at J, with 11 bases between the two ends. This CDR3 contains 13 residues. Germline lookup yields CDR1 LNHNV and CDR2 YYDKDF (reference sequence). DNA of the CDR3: TGTGCCACCAGCAGAGGGGTCAGGGACGGCTACACCTTC. Translated: CATSRGVRDGYTF.

A note on this clone: Other DNA variants within this sample encode the same CDR3. The CDR3 here is CASSEQGQNTEAFF. DNA for the CDR3: TGTGCCAGCAGCGAACAGGGACAGAACACTGAAGCTTTCTTT. This chain links TRBV9 with TRBJ1-1, with a possible D match to TRBD1 (6 bases). The V end was cut by 3 bases, the J end by 1 base, with 10 bases between. Looked up from germline, CDR1 is SGDLS and CDR2 is YYNGEE. The CDR3 is 14 amino acids.